This T cell receptor (beta chain) was documented in a study of vaccination and CD4 T cells after COVID-19. The overall study: Controls used CEFX viral epitopes (positive), HIV-1 Nef peptides (negative), or no peptide. Study-wide findings and caveats: Investigators enrolled relatively few convalescent patients and included no early post-infection timepoints.

This clonotype was seen a few times. The antigen remains undetermined. Treatment described: roughly ten-day PBMC culture with coronavirus spike peptide pools or control peptides (ViraFEST assay). Peptide pool stimulation in ViraFEST expanded antigen-specific T cells, whose TCRs were then sequenced. Each well received two million PBMCs, cultured with 7.5 to 10 IU/ml IL-2 and 10 ug/ml peptide pools. The CDR3 consists of 13 residues. The germline V and J ends were trimmed by 6 bases and 1 base, with 9 bases remaining between them. Germline assignment: CDR1 MNHNS and CDR2 SASEGT. Cultured CD4+ T-cell DNA underwent Oncomine TCR Beta short-read sequencing. Each CDR3 protein is one row after TCRdb ran MiXCR on the PCR reads. The sample holds 15,000 to 20,000 distinct CDR3 sequences, 35% to 40% seen once.

The chain joins TRBV6-1 to TRBJ2-5, with D tentatively TRBD2 (6 bases). The sequenced sample was CD4+ T cells from blood, cultured in vitro. This TCR was recovered from a human donor who had recovered from COVID-19. The CDR3 protein is CASSRGLQETQYF. In DNA, the CDR3 is TGTGCCAGCAGCCGGGGACTCCAAGAGACCCAGTACTTC.